This T cell receptor beta chain was recorded in a study of T cells in Graves' hyperthyroidism and ophthalmopathy. Findings and limits, study-wide: Expanded thyroid clonotypes (above 0.001) were mostly also found in blood.

This clonotype was detected only a few times. Its antigen is not identified. CDR1 is DFQATT, CDR2 SNEGSKA, per germline (reference sequence). V shed 6 bases and J shed 5 bases, with 11 bases lying between them. The CDR3 sequence is 12 residues long. Graves' hyperthyroidism showing no ophthalmopathy progression within 18 months was considered stable. Based on clinical symptoms, serum thyroxine and TRAb, thyroid ultrasound and orbital computed tomography, diagnoses were reached. Amplification of TCR beta CDR3 regions was performed using RNA transcripts as template. HTBI primers were the set used in a first-round RT-PCR of the TCR CDR3. One entry per CDR3 protein results from TCRdb running MiXCR on the multiplex PCR reads. Of a few hundred thousand distinct CDR3 sequences in the sample, about 20% were seen once.

The gene calls are TRBV20-1 and TRBJ1-5; D may be TRBD1 (5 bases). The clonotype was recovered from a man aged 18-30 years with Graves' hyperthyroidism. Sequencing was done on a sample of blood. The CDR3 reads CSAGDGDQPQHF. The CDR3, as DNA: TGCAGTGCAGGGGACGGGGATCAGCCCCAGCATTTT.